This entry is about one T cell receptor beta chain. Its antigen is as yet unknown. Per germline, CDR1 SQVTM and CDR2 ANQGSEA. This CDR3 comprises 12 residues. The ends were cut back, 7 bases at V and 8 bases at J, with 14 bases in the middle. Alopecia areata patients gave lesional scalp punch biopsies and peripheral blood samples. Using a FACSAria, the CD4+ and CD8+ T cells were sorted from the PBMCs. Sequencing templates came from extracted RNA that was reverse transcribed into cDNA. Profiling relied on immunoSEQ multiplex PCR, and the TCRdb table lists in-frame clones only, not all of them. The repertoire has about 250,000 clones, 67% of them found once; the top ten carry approximately 1.2%. The data stem from a study of CD8+ T cells in alopecia areata. Study background: Each of the treated patients was given oral tofacitinib, 5 to 10 mg twice daily, for moderate-to-severe alopecia areata.

Findings of the study overall: Lesional scalp exceeded normal scalp in clonality, especially in alopecia totalis/universalis.

This sequence originates from a human donor with alopecia areata. The rearrangement links TRBV29-1 to TRBJ1-4; possibly TRBD1 for D (5 bases). Sequencing was performed on CD4+ T cells sorted from blood, taken at week 0. CDR3 nucleotide sequence: TGCAGCGCCCGGGACGTTGGGGAAAAACTGTTTTTT. Translating it yields CSARDVGEKLFF.